Listed below are T cell receptor beta chains from one sample, sequenced in a study of blood T cell repertoires in COVID-19. Produced via immunoSEQ multiplex PCR; TCRdb's table is partial and in-frame only. Of about 180,000 clones in the sample, 75% to 90% were seen once. What was sequenced was PBMCs or T cells enriched from blood (not recorded which). Receptors were obtained from a woman aged 40 to 50 with acute COVID-19. Each CDR3 is given with its conserved first and last residue. Fields, in order: J gene, V gene, clone size, CDR3 protein. Clone size is stated in some rows and not others, as once, few, many or a class when expanded.

TRBJ2-7 | TRBV28 | - | CASGHTGYYEQYF
TRBJ2-3 | TRBV10-2 | once | CASTFGERGTDTQYF
TRBJ2-4 | TRBV4-1 | - | CASSQEARGRDIQYF
TRBJ2-7 | TRBV30 | - | CAWSVLGQGAYEQYF
TRBJ2-1 | TRBV5-1 | - | CASSLTSGTYNEQFF
TRBJ2-3 | TRBV3-1/TRBV3-2 | - | CASSQVTGLFDTQYF
TRBJ2-3 | TRBV12-5 | - | CASGSKGGTDTQYF
TRBJ2-7 | TRBV7-2 | - | CASSLAWGGDSYEQYF
TRBJ2-1 | TRBV7-3 | - | CASSLTVPAAAGHEQFF
TRBJ1-1 | TRBV28 | - | CASSSPGTTNTEAFF
TRBJ1-6 | TRBV12-3/TRBV12-4 | - | CASKTGGSPLHF
TRBJ2-3 | TRBV6-5 | few | CASSSGTSGRESYF
TRBJ2-1 | TRBV3-1/TRBV3-2 | - | CASSPKTSGWSDEQFF
TRBJ2-7 | TRBV29-1 | - | CSVDAGGYEQYF
TRBJ2-1 | TRBV12-5 | - | CASGLGTSGDNEQFF
TRBJ2-2 | TRBV24-1 | once | CDTSDRNPRLSNTGELFF
TRBJ1-1 | TRBV2 | - | CASSTDRSAEAFF
TRBJ2-5 | TRBV20-1 | - | CSASQDSGETQYF
TRBJ1-6 | TRBV7-2 | - | CASSSGLSSYNSPLHF
TRBJ2-5 | TRBV2 | - | CASSENRGGQETQYF
TRBJ1-5 | TRBV10-3 | - | CAISEGGGDQPQHF
TRBJ1-1 | TRBV10-2 | many | CASSASTGGTEAFF
TRBJ2-1 | TRBV11-2 | - | CASSPGRSGSYNEQFF
TRBJ2-3 | TRBV5-1 | few | CASSFQTGGGADTQYF
TRBJ2-1 | TRBV7-2 | - | CASRLAGVGEQFF
TRBJ2-7 | TRBV20-1 | - | CSAGSDYEQYF
TRBJ1-2 | TRBV11-2 | - | CASSFKVYRGLVYGYTF
TRBJ1-3 | TRBV9 | - | CASSGPGQAYSGNTIYF
TRBJ2-3 | TRBV3-1/TRBV3-2 | - | CASSPRTGTSSAQYF
TRBJ2-1 | TRBV19 | - | CASSIATSGIPEQFF
TRBJ1-2 | TRBV19 | - | CANPPGGYYGYTF
TRBJ2-2 | TRBV5-1 | - | CASSVGGANTGELFF
TRBJ2-5 | TRBV3-1/TRBV3-2 | - | CASSPTSGQETQYF
TRBJ1-6 | TRBV12-5 | - | CASGLVIRGRTYNSPLHF
TRBJ1-5 | TRBV19 | - | CASRMGGSQPQHF
TRBJ2-3 | TRBV7-3 | - | CASSWIGGDTDTQYF
TRBJ1-5 | TRBV18 | - | CASSPSSLEPQHF
TRBJ2-3 | TRBV27 | few | CASNGRWRGPTDTQYF
TRBJ2-7 | TRBV11-2 | - | CASSLGLFLREQYF
TRBJ2-7 | TRBV28 | few | CASLSGTSSGYEQYF
TRBJ2-1 | TRBV5-1 | - | CASSLWDRGSYNEQFF
TRBJ2-5 | TRBV19 | once | CASSLGTSGATRETQYF
TRBJ1-2 | TRBV27 | - | CASSLIGGYGYTF
TRBJ1-2 | TRBV28 | - | CASSRADRQGTNYGYTF
TRBJ2-2 | TRBV3-1/TRBV3-2 | - | CASSQGGGNTGELFF
TRBJ1-4 | TRBV28 | - | CASSLTGATNEKLFF
TRBJ1-3 | TRBV9 | - | CASSVVADRAGNTIYF
TRBJ2-5 | TRBV6-5 | - | CASSWAGQGAGTQYF
TRBJ1-2 | TRBV6-2/TRBV6-3 | - | CASSRQGNGYTF
TRBJ1-6 | TRBV5-4 | - | CASSLQGRNGDSPLHF
TRBJ2-1 | TRBV6-6 | - | CASRGLLSYEQFF
TRBJ2-7 | TRBV2 | - | CASSEARQREQYF
TRBJ2-2 | TRBV7-9 | - | CASSLVEGLFTGELFF
TRBJ2-3 | TRBV7-3 | - | CASSSGLSGGTQYF
TRBJ1-1 | TRBV19 | - | CATRGSDSLLRTEAFF
TRBJ2-7 | TRBV7-2 | - | CASSLRTGASYEQYF
TRBJ2-2 | TRBV2 | - | CASSPARTWETGELFF